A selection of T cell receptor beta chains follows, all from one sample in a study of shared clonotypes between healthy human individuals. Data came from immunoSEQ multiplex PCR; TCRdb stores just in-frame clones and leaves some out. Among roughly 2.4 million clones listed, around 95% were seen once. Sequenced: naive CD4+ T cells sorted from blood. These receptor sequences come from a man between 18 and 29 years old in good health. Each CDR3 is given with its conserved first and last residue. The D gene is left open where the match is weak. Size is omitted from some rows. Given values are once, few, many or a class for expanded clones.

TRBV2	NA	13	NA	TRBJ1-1	TGTGCCAGCAAGGAGGAATTCGGCACTGAAGCTTTCTTT	CASKEEFGTEAFF
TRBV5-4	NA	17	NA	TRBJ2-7	TGTGCCAGCAGCGGGGCGATAGAAAACGGGCTCCATCACGAGCAGTACTTC	CASSGAIENGLHHEQYF
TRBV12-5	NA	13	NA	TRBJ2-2	TGTGCTAGTGGTTTGCCCCCGTCCGGGGAGCTGTTTTTT	CASGLPPSGELFF
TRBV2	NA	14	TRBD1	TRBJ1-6	TGTGCCAGCACTGGACAGGGGCCTAATTCACCCCTCCACTTT	CASTGQGPNSPLHF
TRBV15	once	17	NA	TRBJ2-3	TGTGCCACCAGCAGAGGAACGGCGGTCTCTAGCACAGATACGCAGTATTTT	CATSRGTAVSSTDTQYF
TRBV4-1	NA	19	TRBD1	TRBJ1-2	TGCGCCAGCAGCCAAGTATTCCGGGACAGAATAGTAGCGGACTATGGCTACACCTTC	CASSQVFRDRIVADYGYTF
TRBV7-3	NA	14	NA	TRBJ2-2	TGTGCCAGCAGCGTCGGTAGCGACACCGGGGAGCTGTTTTTT	CASSVGSDTGELFF
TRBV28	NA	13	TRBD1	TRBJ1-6	TGTGCCAGTTCCGGACAGGGGTATTCACCCCTCCACTTT	CASSGQGYSPLHF
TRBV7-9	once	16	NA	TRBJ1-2	TGTGCCAGCAGCTCCCTCGCCCTAGAAGGGACCTATGGCTACACCTTC	CASSSLALEGTYGYTF
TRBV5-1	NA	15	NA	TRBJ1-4	TGCGCCAGCAGCTTGGGCGGGGAAACTAATGAAAAACTGTTTTTT	CASSLGGETNEKLFF
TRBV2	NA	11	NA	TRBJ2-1	TGTGCCAGCAGTGTTGACAATGAGCAGTTCTTC	CASSVDNEQFF
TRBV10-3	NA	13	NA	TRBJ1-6	TGTGCCATCAGTGCCCCGGGACATTCACCCCTCCACTTT	CAISAPGHSPLHF
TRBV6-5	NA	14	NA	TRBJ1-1	TGTGCCAGCAAACGACACGTATTGAGCACTGAAGCTTTCTTT	CASKRHVLSTEAFF
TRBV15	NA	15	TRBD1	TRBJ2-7	TGTGCCACCAGCAGAGCTCCGACAGGGTCGTACGAGCAGTACTTC	CATSRAPTGSYEQYF
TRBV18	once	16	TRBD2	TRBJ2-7	TGTGCCAGCTCACCGACGCTTAGCGGGGCCTCCTACGAGCAGTACTTC	CASSPTLSGASYEQYF
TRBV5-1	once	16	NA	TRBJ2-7	TGCGCCAGCAGCCAAGACCCGACTAGAATCTCCTACGAGCAGTACTTC	CASSQDPTRISYEQYF
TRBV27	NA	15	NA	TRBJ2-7	TGTGCCAGCAGTCGGGCCCCGGGACTCTCCTACGAGCAGTACTTC	CASSRAPGLSYEQYF
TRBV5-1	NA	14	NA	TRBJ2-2	TGCGCCAGCAGCTATGACGGACCCACCGGGGAGCTGTTTTTT	CASSYDGPTGELFF
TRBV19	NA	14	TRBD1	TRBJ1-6	TGTGCCAGTAGTCTACAGGGGATGGATTCACCCCTCCACTTT	CASSLQGMDSPLHF
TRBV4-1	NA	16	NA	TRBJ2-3	TGCGCCAGCAGCCAATGGGCCGGGACCGTTACAGATACGCAGTATTTT	CASSQWAGTVTDTQYF
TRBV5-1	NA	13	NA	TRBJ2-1	TGCGCCAGCAGGGTTATGGGAGTTAATGAGCAGTTCTTC	CASRVMGVNEQFF
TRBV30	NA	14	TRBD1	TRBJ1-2	TGTGCCTGGAGCGAGCCGGGACAGAGGTATGGCTACACCTTC	CAWSEPGQRYGYTF
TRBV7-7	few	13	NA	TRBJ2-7	TGTGCTAGCAGCTTAGACAATACCTACGAGCAGTACTTC	CASSLDNTYEQYF
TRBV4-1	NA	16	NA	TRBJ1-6	TGCGCCAGCAGCCAAGGGGGGAGCTCCTATAATTCACCCCTCCACTTT	CASSQGGSSYNSPLHF
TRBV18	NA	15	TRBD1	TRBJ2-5	TGTGCCAGCTCACCCCTGGGACAGACCCAAGAGACCCAGTACTTC	CASSPLGQTQETQYF
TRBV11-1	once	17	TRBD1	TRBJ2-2	TGTGCCAGCAGCTTGGACAGGGTCGGCGCGAACACCGGGGAGCTGTTTTTT	CASSLDRVGANTGELFF
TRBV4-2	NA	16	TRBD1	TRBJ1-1	TGTGCCAGCAGCCAAGATGGCCCTCAGGGGGGAACTGAAGCTTTCTTT	CASSQDGPQGGTEAFF
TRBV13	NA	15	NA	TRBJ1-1	TGTGCCAGCAGCTTAGGGGGGCATATGAACACTGAAGCTTTCTTT	CASSLGGHMNTEAFF
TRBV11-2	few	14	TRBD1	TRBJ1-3	TGTGCCAGCCTAGATGGGACAGTGAGAAACACCATATATTTT	CASLDGTVRNTIYF
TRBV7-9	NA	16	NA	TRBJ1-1	TGTGCCAGCAGCTTAGTTAATCCCCAGGCGAGAACTGAAGCTTTCTTT	CASSLVNPQARTEAFF
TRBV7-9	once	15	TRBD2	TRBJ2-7	TGTGCCAGCAGCCGGGACTACCCCCGTGGGGACGAGCAGTACTTC	CASSRDYPRGDEQYF
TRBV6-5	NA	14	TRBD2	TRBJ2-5	TGTGCCAGCAGTTTCGGGGGGGCCCAAGAGACCCAGTACTTC	CASSFGGAQETQYF